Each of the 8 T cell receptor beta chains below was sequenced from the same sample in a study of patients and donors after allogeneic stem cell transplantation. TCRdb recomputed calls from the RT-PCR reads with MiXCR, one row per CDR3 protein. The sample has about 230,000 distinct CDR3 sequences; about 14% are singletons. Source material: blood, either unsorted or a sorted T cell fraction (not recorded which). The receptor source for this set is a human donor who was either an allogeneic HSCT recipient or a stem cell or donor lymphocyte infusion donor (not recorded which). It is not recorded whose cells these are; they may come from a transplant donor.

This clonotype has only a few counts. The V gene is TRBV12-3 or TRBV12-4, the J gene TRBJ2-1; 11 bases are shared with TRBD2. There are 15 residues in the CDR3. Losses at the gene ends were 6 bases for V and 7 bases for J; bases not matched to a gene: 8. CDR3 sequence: CASSIAGGPYNEQFF. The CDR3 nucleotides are TGTGCCAGCAGCATAGCGGGGGGGCCGTATAATGAGCAGTTCTTC.

In nucleotides, the CDR3 is TGCGCCAGCAGCCAAGATCTCGGGGGATTCGGCTATGGCTACACCTTC. Amino acid sequence: CASSQDLGGFGYGYTF. The V call is TRBV4-3, the J call TRBJ1-2; D might be TRBD1 (5 bases). Germline V gives CDR1 LGHNA, CDR2 YSLEER. The V and J ends lost 0 bases and 4 bases respectively, with 15 bases between them. This CDR3 region has 16 residues.

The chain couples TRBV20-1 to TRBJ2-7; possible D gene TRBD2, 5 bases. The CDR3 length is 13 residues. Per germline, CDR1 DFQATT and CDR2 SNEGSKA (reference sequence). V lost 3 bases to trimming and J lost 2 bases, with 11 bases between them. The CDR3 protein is CSASLAGTYEQYF. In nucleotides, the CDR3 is TGCAGTGCTAGCCTAGCCGGAACCTACGAGCAGTACTTC.

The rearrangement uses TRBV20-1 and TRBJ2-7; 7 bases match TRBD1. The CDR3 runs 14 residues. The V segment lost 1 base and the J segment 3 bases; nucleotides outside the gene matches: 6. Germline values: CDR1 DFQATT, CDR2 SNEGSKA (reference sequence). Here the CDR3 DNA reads TGCAGTGCTAGAGGGTGGGACAGCTACTACGAGCAGTACTTC. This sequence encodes CSARGWDSYYEQYF.

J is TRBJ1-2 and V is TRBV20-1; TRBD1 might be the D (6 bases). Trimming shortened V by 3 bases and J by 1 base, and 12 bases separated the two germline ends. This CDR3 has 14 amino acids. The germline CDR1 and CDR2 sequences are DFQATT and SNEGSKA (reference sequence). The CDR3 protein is CSASGGANNYGYTF. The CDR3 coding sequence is TGCAGTGCTAGTGGGGGGGCGAATAACTATGGCTACACCTTC.

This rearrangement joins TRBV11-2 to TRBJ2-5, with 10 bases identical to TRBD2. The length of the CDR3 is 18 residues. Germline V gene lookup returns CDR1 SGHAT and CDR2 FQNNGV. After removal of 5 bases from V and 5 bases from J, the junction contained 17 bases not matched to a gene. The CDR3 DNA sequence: TGTGCCAGCAGCCACAGAATAGCGGGAGGCCCCGAGGGGGAGACCCAGTACTTC. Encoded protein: CASSHRIAGGPEGETQYF.

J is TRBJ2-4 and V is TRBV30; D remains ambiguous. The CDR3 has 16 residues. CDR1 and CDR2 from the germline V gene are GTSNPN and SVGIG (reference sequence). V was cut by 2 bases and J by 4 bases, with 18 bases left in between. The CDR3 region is CAWSQGDDIGKNIQYF. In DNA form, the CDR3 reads TGTGCCTGGAGTCAAGGCGACGACATTGGTAAAAACATTCAGTACTTC.

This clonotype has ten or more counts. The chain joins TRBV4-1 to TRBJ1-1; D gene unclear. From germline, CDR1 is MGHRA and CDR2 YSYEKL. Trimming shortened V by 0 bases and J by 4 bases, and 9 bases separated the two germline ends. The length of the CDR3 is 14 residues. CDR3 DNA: TGCGCCAGCAGCCAAGACTCCTTGGGCACTGAAGCTTTCTTT. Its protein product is CASSQDSLGTEAFF.